This T cell receptor beta chain is drawn from a study of T-cell reconstitution after alpha-beta-depleted transplantation in children. Study-wide results and limits: From surviving recipient T cells and thymic progenitors came the high day-60 TCRbeta diversity observed in some patients.

This clonotype was seen only once. What it binds is not known. A library of TCRbeta sequences, prepared with unique molecular identifiers, was generated. Using its own MiXCR run on the PCR reads, TCRdb lists one record per CDR3 protein. Here the sample spans 500,000 to 750,000 distinct CDR3 sequences, about an eighth being singletons. The ends lost 3 bases at V and 5 bases at J; junction bases unmatched: 7. The CDR3 covers 15 residues. Germline V gene data show CDR1 as LGHDT and CDR2 as YNNKEL (reference sequence). The chain uses TRBV3-1 and TRBJ2-4, with TRBD1 matching 7 bases. The TCR originated in a male patient between 10 and 17 years old who had a stem cell transplant for acute myeloid leukemia, so the T cells may come from the graft donor. The material sequenced was PBMCs, mostly from graft donor cells, taken 360 days after TCRalphabeta/CD19-depleted stem cell transplant. The CDR3 DNA reads as TGTGCCAGCAGCCATACCCAGGGACAGCAAAACATTCAGTACTTC. Translating gives CASSHTQGQQNIQYF.